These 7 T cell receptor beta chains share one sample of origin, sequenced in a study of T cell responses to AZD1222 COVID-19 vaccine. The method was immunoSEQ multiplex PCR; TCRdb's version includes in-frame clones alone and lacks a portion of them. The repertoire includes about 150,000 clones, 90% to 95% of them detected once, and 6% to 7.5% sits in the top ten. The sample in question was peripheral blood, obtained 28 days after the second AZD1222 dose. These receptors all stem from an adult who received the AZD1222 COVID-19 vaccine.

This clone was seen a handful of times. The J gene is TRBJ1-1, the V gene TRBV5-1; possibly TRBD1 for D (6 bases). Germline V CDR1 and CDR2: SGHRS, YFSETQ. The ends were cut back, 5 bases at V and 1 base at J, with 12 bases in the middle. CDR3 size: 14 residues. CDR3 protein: CASSRRQANTEAFF. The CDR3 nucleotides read TGCGCCAGCAGTCGCCGACAGGCGAACACTGAAGCTTTCTTT. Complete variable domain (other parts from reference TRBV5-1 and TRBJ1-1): KAGVTQTPRYLIKTRGQQVTLSCSPISGHRSVSWYQQTPGQGLQFLFEYFSETQRNKGNFPGRFSGRQFSNSRSEMNVSTLELGDSALYLCASSRRQANTEAFFGQGTRLTVV.

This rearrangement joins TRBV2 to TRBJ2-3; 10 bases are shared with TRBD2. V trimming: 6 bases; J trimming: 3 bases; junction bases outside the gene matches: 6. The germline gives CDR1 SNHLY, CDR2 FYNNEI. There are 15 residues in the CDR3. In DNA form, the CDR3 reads TGTGCCAGCAGGGCTTATAGCGGGGGGACAGATACGCAGTATTTT. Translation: CASRAYSGGTDTQYF.

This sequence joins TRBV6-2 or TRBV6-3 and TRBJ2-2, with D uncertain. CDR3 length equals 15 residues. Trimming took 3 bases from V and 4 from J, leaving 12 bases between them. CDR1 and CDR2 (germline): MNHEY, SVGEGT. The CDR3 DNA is TGTGCCAGCAGTTATCCCCGGACGGGCACCGGGGAGCTGTTTTTT. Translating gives CASSYPRTGTGELFF.

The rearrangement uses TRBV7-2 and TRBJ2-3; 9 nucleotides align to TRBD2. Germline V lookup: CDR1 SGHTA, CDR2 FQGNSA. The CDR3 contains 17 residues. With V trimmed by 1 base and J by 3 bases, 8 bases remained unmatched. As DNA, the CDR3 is TGTGCCAGCAGCTTAGAGATGCGGGGGGGCCTGACAGATACGCAGTATTTT. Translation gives CASSLEMRGGLTDTQYF.

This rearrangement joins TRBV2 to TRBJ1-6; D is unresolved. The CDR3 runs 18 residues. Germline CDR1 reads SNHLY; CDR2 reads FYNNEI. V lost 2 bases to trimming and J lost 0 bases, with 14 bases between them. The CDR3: CASSEILWESSYNSPLHF. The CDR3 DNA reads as TGTGCCAGCAGTGAAATATTGTGGGAGAGCTCCTATAATTCACCCCTCCACTTT. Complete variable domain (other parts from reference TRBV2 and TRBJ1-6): EPEVTQTPSHQVTQMGQEVILRCVPISNHLYFYWYRQILGQKVEFLVSFYNNEISEKSEIFDDQFSVERPDGSNFTLKIRSTKLEDSAMYFCASSEILWESSYNSPLHFGNGTRLTVT.

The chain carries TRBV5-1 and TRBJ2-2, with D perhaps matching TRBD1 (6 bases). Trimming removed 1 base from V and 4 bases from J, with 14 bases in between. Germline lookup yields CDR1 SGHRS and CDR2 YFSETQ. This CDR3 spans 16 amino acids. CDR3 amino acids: CASSLPITGITGELFF. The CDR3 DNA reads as TGCGCCAGCAGCTTGCCGATTACAGGGATCACCGGGGAGCTGTTTTTT.

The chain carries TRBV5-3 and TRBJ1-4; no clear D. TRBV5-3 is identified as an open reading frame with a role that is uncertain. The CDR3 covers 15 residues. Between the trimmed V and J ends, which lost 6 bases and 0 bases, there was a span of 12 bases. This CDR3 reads CARTRGRATNEKLFF. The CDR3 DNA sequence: TGTGCCAGAACTAGAGGGCGGGCAACTAATGAAAAACTGTTTTTT.